What follows describes a single TCR beta chain. The data were produced by immunoSEQ multiplex PCR, yet TCRdb's version contains in-frame clones alone and is incomplete. The top ten hold 3% to 3.5% of the sample, which has 55,000 to 65,000 clones, approximately 79% seen once. Deletions cut 4 bases from V and 5 bases from J, with 16 bases between. Germline values: CDR1 KGHDR, CDR2 SFDVKD. The CDR3 runs to 15 residues. This specimen comes from a study of blood T cell repertoires in COVID-19. V usage is TRBV24-1 and J usage is TRBJ1-2; D call uncertain. This clonotype was obtained from a man aged 55 to 69 with acute or convalescent COVID-19. Source material: peripheral blood. The CDR3 DNA reads as TGTGCCACCAGTGACCTCGCTGAGGGAGTTTATGGCTACACCTTC. Its protein product is CATSDLAEGVYGYTF.